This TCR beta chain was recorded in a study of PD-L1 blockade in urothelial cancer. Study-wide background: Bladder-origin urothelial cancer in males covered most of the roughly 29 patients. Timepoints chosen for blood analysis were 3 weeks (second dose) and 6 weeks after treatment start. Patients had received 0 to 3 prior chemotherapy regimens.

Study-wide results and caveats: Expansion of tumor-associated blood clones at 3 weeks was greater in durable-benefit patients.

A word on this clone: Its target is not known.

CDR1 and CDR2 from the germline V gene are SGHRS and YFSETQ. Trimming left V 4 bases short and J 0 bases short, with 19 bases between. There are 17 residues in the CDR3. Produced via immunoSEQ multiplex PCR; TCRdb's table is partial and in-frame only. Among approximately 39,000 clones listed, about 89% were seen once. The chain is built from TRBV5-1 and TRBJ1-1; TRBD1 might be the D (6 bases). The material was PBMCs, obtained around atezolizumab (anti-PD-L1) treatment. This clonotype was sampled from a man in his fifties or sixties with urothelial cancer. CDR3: CASSRDTNPEVNTEAFF. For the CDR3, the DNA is TGCGCCAGCAGCAGGGACACCAACCCCGAGGTGAACACTGAAGCTTTCTTT.